This TCR beta chain derives from a study of T cells in Graves' hyperthyroidism and ophthalmopathy. Details on this clonotype: This CDR3 fails to terminate in the conserved phenylalanine or tryptophan, so it likely reflects a read error.

RNA transcripts were the template for amplifying TCR beta CDR3 regions. First-round RT-PCR targeting the TCR CDR3 was performed with the HTBI primer set. Via MiXCR, TCRdb re-called the multiplex PCR reads, giving one row per CDR3 protein. The profile shows about 480,000 distinct CDR3 sequences, approximately 15% of them singletons. This CDR3 contains 12 residues. V was shortened by 3 bases and J by 5 bases, with 11 bases between the two germline ends. CDR1 and CDR2 from the germline V gene are DFQATT and SNEGSKA (reference sequence). This clonotype was obtained from a woman aged 18-29 years with Graves' hyperthyroidism. Sample: blood. The J gene is TRBJ2-7, the V gene TRBV20-1, with unresolved D. CDR3 amino acids: CSASPNSHEQYS. CDR3 DNA sequence: TGCAGTGCTAGCCCAAACTCTCACGAGCAGTACTCC.